Listed below are T cell receptor beta chains from one sample, sequenced in a study of cytomegalovirus exposure and HLA in healthy donors. The protocol was immunoSEQ multiplex PCR, while the TCRdb copy is restricted to in-frame clones and leaves out a portion. Of more than 110,000 clones listed, roughly 80% are singletons. Sequencing was performed on PBMCs. These receptor sequences come from a male donor in good health and CMV-seronegative. CDR3s include the opening cysteine and the closing phenylalanine or tryptophan. The D gene is left open where the match is weak. Not all rows give a size; the values are once, few, many and, for expanded clones, a class.

once,.,TRBV7-2,15,TRBJ2-7,TGTGCCAGCAGCCTCCGACGGGGGAGCTCCTACGAGCAGTACTTC,CASSLRRGSSYEQYF
.,.,TRBV6-1,17,TRBJ1-6,TGTGCCAGCAGTGGAGGTCCAGGGTGGAATGAGAATTCACCCCTCCACTTT,CASSGGPGWNENSPLHF
.,.,TRBV7-3,15,TRBJ2-1,TGTGCCAGCAGCCTGGGGTATACGGGAACGAATGAGCAGTTCTTC,CASSLGYTGTNEQFF
.,TRBD1,TRBV7-8,18,TRBJ1-2,TGTGCCAGCAGCTTAGAGCCAGGACAGGGGGCCTGGGGTTATGGCTACACCTTC,CASSLEPGQGAWGYGYTF
.,.,TRBV2,13,TRBJ1-5,TGTGCCAGCAACGGGGGGGGCAATCAGCCCCAGCATTTT,CASNGGGNQPQHF
few,.,TRBV19,13,TRBJ2-7,TGTGCCAGTAGTATACAGGGCTCCTACGAGCAGTACTTC,CASSIQGSYEQYF
.,TRBD1,TRBV4-1,15,TRBJ2-7,TGCGCCAGCAGCCGAGGGACAGGGAACTCCTACGAGCAGTACTTC,CASSRGTGNSYEQYF
.,.,TRBV5-1,15,TRBJ2-1,TGCGCCAGCAGCTTGGTGGCAGGTTCGGACAATGAGCAGTTCTTC,CASSLVAGSDNEQFF
.,.,TRBV7-6,13,TRBJ1-1,TGCGCCAGCAGCTCCGACAGGAACACTGAAGCTTTCTTT,CASSSDRNTEAFF
few,.,TRBV20-1,10,TRBJ1-1,TGCAGTGCTAGTCGCCGGGAAGCTTTCTTT,CSASRREAFF
.,.,TRBV29-1,12,TRBJ1-3,TGCAGCGTTAGAACAGAAGGAAACACCATATATTTT,CSVRTEGNTIYF
.,.,TRBV7-6,12,TRBJ1-1,TGTGCCAGCAAAGCGCTGAACACTGAAGCTTTCTTT,CASKALNTEAFF
few,.,TRBV7-6,16,TRBJ1-1,TGTGCCAGCAGCTTAGCGTATAGGGGCCGGAACACTGAAGCTTTCTTT,CASSLAYRGRNTEAFF
.,.,TRBV9,15,TRBJ2-7,TGTGCCAGCAGCCCCCGCCCCGGAGGCTCCTACGAGCAGTACTTC,CASSPRPGGSYEQYF
.,.,TRBV7-9,14,TRBJ1-2,TGTGCCAGCAGGACTCATCCTTTTGACTATGGCTACACCTTC,CASRTHPFDYGYTF
.,TRBD1,TRBV5-6,15,TRBJ1-3,TGTGCCAGCAGCTCGGACAGGGAATCTGGAAACACCATATATTTT,CASSSDRESGNTIYF
.,.,TRBV7-2,15,TRBJ1-2,TGTGCCAGCAGCTTAGCGCTCGGGGGGTACGATGGCTACACCTTC,CASSLALGGYDGYTF
.,.,TRBV5-6,13,TRBJ1-1,TGTGCCAGCAGCTTAGACACGAACACTGAAGCTTTCTTT,CASSLDTNTEAFF
once,TRBD1,TRBV29-1,12,TRBJ1-2,TGCAGCGTTGAATGGGACAGGGATGGCTACACCTTC,CSVEWDRDGYTF
.,.,TRBV28,16,TRBJ2-7,TGTGCCAGCAGTACTAGTCGGGACTCCCGTGACTACGAGCAGTACTTC,CASSTSRDSRDYEQYF
.,TRBD1,TRBV5-6,16,TRBJ2-2,TGTGCCAGCAGCCGCGGCTGGACAGGAGGAACCGGGGAGCTGTTTTTT,CASSRGWTGGTGELFF
.,.,TRBV18,14,TRBJ2-2,TGTGCCAGCTCACCGGGGGCAGACACCGGGGAGCTGTTTTTT,CASSPGADTGELFF
few,TRBD1,TRBV4-3,15,TRBJ2-7,TGCGCCAGCAGCCAAGAAAGGACAGGAGCCTACGAGCAGTACTTC,CASSQERTGAYEQYF
.,TRBD1,TRBV2,14,TRBJ2-7,TGTGCCAGCAGGGGAGCTCAGGGGGCGGGCGAGCAGTACTTC,CASRGAQGAGEQYF
.,.,TRBV29-1,11,TRBJ1-1,TGCAGCGTAACAGATAACACTGAAGCTTTCTTT,CSVTDNTEAFF
.,.,TRBV10-3,14,TRBJ1-1,TGTGCCATCACCAGACAGGCTCTGAACACTGAAGCTTTCTTT,CAITRQALNTEAFF
.,.,TRBV10-2,13,TRBJ1-1,TGCGCCAGCAGTGCCTCGGTGAACACTGAAGCTTTCTTT,CASSASVNTEAFF